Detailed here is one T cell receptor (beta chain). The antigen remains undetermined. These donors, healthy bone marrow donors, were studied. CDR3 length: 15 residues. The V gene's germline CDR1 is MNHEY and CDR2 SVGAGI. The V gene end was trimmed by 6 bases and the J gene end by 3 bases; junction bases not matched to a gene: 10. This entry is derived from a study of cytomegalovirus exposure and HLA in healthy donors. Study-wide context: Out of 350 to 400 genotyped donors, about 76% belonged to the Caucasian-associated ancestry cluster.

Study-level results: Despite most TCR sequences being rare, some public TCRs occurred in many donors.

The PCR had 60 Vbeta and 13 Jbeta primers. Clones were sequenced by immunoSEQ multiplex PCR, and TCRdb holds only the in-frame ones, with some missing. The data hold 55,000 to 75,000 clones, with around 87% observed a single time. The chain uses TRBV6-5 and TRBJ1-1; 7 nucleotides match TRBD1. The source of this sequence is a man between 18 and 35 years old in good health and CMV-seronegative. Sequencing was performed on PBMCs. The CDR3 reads CASRPLDRVHTEAFF. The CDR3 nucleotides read TGTGCCAGCAGGCCGCTCGACAGGGTCCACACTGAAGCTTTCTTT.